Presented here are 12 T cell receptor beta chains from one specimen sequenced in a study of T cells in Graves' hyperthyroidism and ophthalmopathy. TCR beta CDR3 sequences were amplified from RNA transcripts. The HTBI primer set was used in a first-round RT-PCR of the TCR CDR3. TCRdb redid the calling of the multiplex PCR reads with MiXCR, one entry per CDR3 protein. The table has some 350,000 distinct CDR3 sequences, approximately 25% seen once. Sequencing input: blood. The receptors were gathered from a man between 50 and 59 years old with Graves' hyperthyroidism.

This clonotype was seen once. The chain links TRBV5-1 to TRBJ1-1, with a weak D call TRBD1 (6 bases). The CDR3 extends over 15 amino acids. Germline V gene data show CDR1 as SGHRS and CDR2 as YFSETQ. V was pared by 2 bases and J by 3 bases, with 14 bases between. CDR3 protein: CASSFQRGGDTEAFF. CDR3 nucleotides: TGCGCCAGCAGCTTTCAGAGAGGGGGGGACACTGAAGCTTTCTTT. The full variable domain, in which reference TRBV5-1 and TRBJ1-1 provide the parts outside the CDR3, is KAGVTQTPRYLIKTRGQQVTLSCSPISGHRSVSWYQQTPGQGLQFLFEYFSETQRNKGNFPGRFSGRQFSNSRSEMNVSTLELGDSALYLCASSFQRGGDTEAFFGQGTRLTVV.

This chain joins TRBV19 and TRBJ2-5, with D perhaps assigned TRBD1 or TRBD2 (7 bases each). CDR3 length: 14 amino acids. The V end lost 8 bases, the J end lost 7 bases, and 20 bases lay between the germline ends. Per germline, CDR1 LNHDA and CDR2 SQIVND (reference sequence). CDR3 DNA: TGTGCCAGTTCTCCCGAGCGGGGACAGACGACCCAGTACTTC. This sequence encodes CASSPERGQTTQYF.

This clonotype has ten or more counts. The chain couples TRBV2 to TRBJ2-3, with a weak D call TRBD1 (5 bases). CDR3 length: 16 residues. The germline gives CDR1 SNHLY, CDR2 FYNNEI. Trimming took off 8 bases at V and 1 base at J, with 19 bases between the two ends. The CDR3 here is CASPPEDIWGTDTQYF. DNA of the CDR3: TGTGCCAGCCCCCCCGAGGACATTTGGGGCACAGATACGCAGTATTTT.

This clonotype was counted between two and nine times. The chain is built from TRBV7-9 and TRBJ2-3, with 13 bases aligning to TRBD2. The CDR3 spans 16 residues. Germline CDR1 is SEHNR and CDR2 is FQNEAQ (reference sequence). Trimming at V came to 5 bases and at J to 3 bases, leaving 5 bases not matched to a gene. CDR3 residues: CASSARLAGGTDTQYF. Written as DNA, the CDR3 is TGTGCCAGCAGCGCCCGACTAGCGGGAGGAACAGATACGCAGTATTTT.

This clonotype occurred many times. J is TRBJ2-1 and V is TRBV18; D gene uncertain. The CDR3 runs to 11 residues. Between the trimmed V and J ends, which lost 8 bases and 7 bases, there was a span of 9 bases. The germline gives CDR1 KGHSH, CDR2 LQKENI. As DNA, the CDR3 is TGTGCCAGCAGCCCCGATAATGAGCAGTTCTTC. Protein sequence: CASSPDNEQFF.

This clonotype was seen more than once but under ten times. V usage is TRBV10-2 and J usage is TRBJ1-1; no reliable D call. CDR3 size: 14 residues. The germline V and J ends were trimmed by 3 bases and 2 bases, with 10 bases remaining between them. Germline V gene sequence: CDR1 WSHSY, CDR2 SAAADI. The CDR3 region has the DNA TGCGCCAGCAGTGACCCGGGCAGTAACACTGAAGCTTTCTTT. Encoded protein: CASSDPGSNTEAFF.

This clonotype has just a few counts. The CDR3 DNA reads TGTGCCAGCAGAAAAAGCGGGAGACGGGATGGCGAGCAGTACTTC. Residues: CASRKSGRRDGEQYF. The rearrangement joins TRBV12-3 or TRBV12-4 to TRBJ2-7, with 8 nucleotides matching TRBD2. The V segment lost 6 bases and the J segment 6 bases; nucleotides outside the gene matches: 13. The CDR3 length is 15 residues.

The sample holds many counts of this clonotype. J is TRBJ2-7 and V is TRBV30; no firm D call. V was trimmed by 0 bases and J by 0 bases, leaving 3 bases between them. This CDR3 is built from 12 residues. Per germline, CDR1 GTSNPN and CDR2 SVGIG (reference sequence). The CDR3 region has the DNA TGTGCCTGGAGTGTACGCTCCTACGAGCAGTACTTC. As protein: CAWSVRSYEQYF.

The chain uses TRBV5-5 and TRBJ1-5; possibly TRBD1 for D (5 bases). CDR1 and CDR2 (germline): SGHKS, YYEKEE (reference sequence). The CDR3 covers 15 residues. The germline V and J ends were trimmed by 2 bases and 2 bases, with 11 bases remaining between them. CDR3 sequence: CASSFSPQGNQPQHF. The DNA of the CDR3 is TGTGCCAGCAGCTTTTCGCCACAGGGCAATCAGCCCCAGCATTTT. The full variable domain, its missing parts supplied by reference TRBV5-5 and TRBJ1-5, is DAGVTQSPTHLIKTRGQQVTLRCSPISGHKSVSWYQQVLGQGPQFIFQYYEKEERGRGNFPDRFSARQFPNYSSELNVNALLLGDSALYLCASSFSPQGNQPQHFGDGTRLSIL.

The chain uses TRBV7-2 and TRBJ2-7; 8 bases match TRBD2. CDR1 and CDR2 (germline): SGHTA, FQGNSA. This CDR3 is built from 15 residues. The trim removed 6 bases at V and 3 bases at J, leaving 10 bases unmatched. The CDR3 DNA reads as TGTGCCAGCAGTCCTCGGGGGGGGGCAAACTACGAGCAGTACTTC. Encoded protein: CASSPRGGANYEQYF.

J is TRBJ2-3 and V is TRBV7-2, with D tentatively TRBD2 (6 bases). From germline, CDR1 is SGHTA and CDR2 FQGNSA. The V end lost 7 bases, the J end lost 2 bases, and 19 bases lay between the germline ends. CDR3 length: 16 amino acids. In nucleotides, the CDR3 is TGTGCCAGCAACACGGGTGCGGGAACGGCCACAGATACGCAGTATTTT. Translated, it gives CASNTGAGTATDTQYF.

V usage is TRBV5-4 and J usage is TRBJ2-3; unclear D gene. In germline, CDR1 is SGHNT, CDR2 YYREEE (reference sequence). The CDR3 contains 14 residues. Trimming removed 1 base from V and 3 bases from J, with 9 bases in between. The CDR3 loop is CASSLSRVTDTQYF. In DNA, the CDR3 is TGTGCCAGCAGCTTGTCCAGAGTAACAGATACGCAGTATTTT.